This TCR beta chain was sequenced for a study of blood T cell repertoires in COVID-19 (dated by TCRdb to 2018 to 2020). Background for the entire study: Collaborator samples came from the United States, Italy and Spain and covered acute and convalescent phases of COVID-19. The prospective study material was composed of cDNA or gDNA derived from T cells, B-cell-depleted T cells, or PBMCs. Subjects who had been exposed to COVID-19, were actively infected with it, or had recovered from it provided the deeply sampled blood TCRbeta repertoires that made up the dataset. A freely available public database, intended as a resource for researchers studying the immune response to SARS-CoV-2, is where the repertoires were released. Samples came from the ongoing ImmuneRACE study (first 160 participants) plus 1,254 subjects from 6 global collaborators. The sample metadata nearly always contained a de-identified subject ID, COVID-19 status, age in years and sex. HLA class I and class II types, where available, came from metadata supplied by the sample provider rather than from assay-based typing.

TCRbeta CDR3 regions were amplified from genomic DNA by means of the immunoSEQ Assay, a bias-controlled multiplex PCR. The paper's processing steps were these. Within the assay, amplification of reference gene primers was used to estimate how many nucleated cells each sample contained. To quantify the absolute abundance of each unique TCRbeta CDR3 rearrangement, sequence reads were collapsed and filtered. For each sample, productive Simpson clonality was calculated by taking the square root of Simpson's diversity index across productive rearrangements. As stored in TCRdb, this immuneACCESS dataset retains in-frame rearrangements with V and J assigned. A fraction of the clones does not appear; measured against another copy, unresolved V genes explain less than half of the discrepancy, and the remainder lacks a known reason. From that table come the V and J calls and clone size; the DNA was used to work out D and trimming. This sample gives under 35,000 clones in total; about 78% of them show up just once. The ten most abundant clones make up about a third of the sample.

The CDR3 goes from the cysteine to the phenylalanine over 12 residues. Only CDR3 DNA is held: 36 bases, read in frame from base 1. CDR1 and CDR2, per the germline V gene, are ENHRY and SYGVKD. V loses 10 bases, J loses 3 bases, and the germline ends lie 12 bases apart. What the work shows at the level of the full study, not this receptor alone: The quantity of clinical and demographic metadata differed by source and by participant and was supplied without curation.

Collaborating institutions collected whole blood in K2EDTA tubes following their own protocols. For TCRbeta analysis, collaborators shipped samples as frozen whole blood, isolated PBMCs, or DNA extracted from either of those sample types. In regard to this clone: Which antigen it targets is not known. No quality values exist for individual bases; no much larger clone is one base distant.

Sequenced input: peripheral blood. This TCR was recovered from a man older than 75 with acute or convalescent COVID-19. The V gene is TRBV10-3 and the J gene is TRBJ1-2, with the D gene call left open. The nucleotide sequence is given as TGTGCCAGCCGAGAAGGAGACTATGGCTACACCTTC. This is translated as CASREGDYGYTF.